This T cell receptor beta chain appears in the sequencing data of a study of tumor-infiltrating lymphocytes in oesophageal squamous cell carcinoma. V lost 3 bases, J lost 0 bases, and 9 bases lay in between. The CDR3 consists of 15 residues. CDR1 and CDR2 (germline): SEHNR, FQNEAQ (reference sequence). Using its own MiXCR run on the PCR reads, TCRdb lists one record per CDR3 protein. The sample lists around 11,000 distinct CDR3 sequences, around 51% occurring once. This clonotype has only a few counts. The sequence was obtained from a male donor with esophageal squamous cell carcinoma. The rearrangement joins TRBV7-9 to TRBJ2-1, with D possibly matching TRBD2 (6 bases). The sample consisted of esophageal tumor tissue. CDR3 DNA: TGTGCCAGCAGCTTTAGCGGCCGCTCCTACAATGAGCAGTTCTTC. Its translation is CASSFSGRSYNEQFF.